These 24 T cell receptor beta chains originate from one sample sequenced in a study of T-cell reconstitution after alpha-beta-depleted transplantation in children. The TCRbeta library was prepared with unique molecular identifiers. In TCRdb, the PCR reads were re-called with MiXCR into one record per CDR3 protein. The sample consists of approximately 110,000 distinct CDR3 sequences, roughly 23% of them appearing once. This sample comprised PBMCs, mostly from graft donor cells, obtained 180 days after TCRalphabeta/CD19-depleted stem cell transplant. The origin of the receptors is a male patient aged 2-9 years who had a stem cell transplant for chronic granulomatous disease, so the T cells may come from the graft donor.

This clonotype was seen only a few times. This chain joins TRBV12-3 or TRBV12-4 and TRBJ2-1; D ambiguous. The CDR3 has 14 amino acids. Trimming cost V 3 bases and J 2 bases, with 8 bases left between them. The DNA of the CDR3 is TGTGCCAGCAGTTTGAAAGCGCCCTACAATGAGCAGTTCTTC. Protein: CASSLKAPYNEQFF.

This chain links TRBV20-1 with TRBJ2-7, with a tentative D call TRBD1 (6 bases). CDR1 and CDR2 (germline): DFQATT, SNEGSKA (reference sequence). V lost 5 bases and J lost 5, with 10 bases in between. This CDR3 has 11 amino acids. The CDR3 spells CSAYRDHEQYF. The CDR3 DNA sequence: TGCAGTGCTTACAGGGACCACGAGCAGTACTTC.

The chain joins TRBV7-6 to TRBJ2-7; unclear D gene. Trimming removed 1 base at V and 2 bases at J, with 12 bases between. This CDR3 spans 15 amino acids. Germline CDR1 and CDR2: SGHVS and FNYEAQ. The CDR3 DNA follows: TGTGCCAGCAGCTTAGATTCACCACCAACCTACGAGCAGTACTTC. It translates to CASSLDSPPTYEQYF.

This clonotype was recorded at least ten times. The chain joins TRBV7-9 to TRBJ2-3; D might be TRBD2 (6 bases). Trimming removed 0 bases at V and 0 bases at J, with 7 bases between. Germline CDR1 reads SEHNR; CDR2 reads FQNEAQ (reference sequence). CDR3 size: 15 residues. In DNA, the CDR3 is TGTGCCAGCAGCTTAGCCGGGACTAGCACAGATACGCAGTATTTT. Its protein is CASSLAGTSTDTQYF. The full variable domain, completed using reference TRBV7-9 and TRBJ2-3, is DTGVSQNPRHKITKRGQNVTFRCDPISEHNRLYWYRQTLGQGPEFLTYFQNEAQLEKSRLLSDRFSAERPKGSFSTLEIQRTEQGDSAMYLCASSLAGTSTDTQYFGPGTRLTVL.

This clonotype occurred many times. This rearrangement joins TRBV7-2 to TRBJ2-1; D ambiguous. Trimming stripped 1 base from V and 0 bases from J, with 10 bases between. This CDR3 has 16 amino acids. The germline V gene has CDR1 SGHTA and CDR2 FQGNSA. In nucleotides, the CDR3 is TGTGCCAGCAGCTTAGGAGCTTATAGCTCCTACAATGAGCAGTTCTTC. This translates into CASSLGAYSSYNEQFF.

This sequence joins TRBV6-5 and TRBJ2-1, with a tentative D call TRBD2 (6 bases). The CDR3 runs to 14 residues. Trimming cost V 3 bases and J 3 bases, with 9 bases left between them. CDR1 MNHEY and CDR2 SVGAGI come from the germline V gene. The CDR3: CASSYGGIYNEQFF. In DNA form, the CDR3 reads TGTGCCAGCAGTTATGGGGGGATCTACAATGAGCAGTTCTTC.

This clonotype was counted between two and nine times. The CDR3 sequence: CSARDPHSGGAVETQYF. DNA for the CDR3: TGCAGTGCTAGAGATCCCCATAGCGGGGGGGCCGTAGAGACCCAGTACTTC. The rearrangement uses TRBV20-1 and TRBJ2-5, with 11 nucleotides matching TRBD2. The CDR3 contains 17 residues. The V and J ends lost 0 bases and 4 bases, in that order; junction bases with no gene match: 10. Germline assignment: CDR1 DFQATT and CDR2 SNEGSKA (reference sequence).

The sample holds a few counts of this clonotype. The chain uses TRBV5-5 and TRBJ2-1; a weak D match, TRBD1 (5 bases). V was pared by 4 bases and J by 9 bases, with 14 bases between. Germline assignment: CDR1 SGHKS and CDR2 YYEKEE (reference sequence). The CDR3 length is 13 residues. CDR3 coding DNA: TGTGCCAGCAGCACCGACAGTCTAGGTGAGCAGTTCTTC. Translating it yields CASSTDSLGEQFF.

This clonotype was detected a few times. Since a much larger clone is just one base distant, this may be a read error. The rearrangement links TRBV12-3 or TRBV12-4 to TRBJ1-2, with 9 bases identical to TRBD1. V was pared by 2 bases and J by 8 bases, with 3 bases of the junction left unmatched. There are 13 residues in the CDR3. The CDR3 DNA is TGTGCCAGCAGTTTAAGGACAGGGGACGGCTACACCTTC. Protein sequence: CASSLRTGDGYTF.

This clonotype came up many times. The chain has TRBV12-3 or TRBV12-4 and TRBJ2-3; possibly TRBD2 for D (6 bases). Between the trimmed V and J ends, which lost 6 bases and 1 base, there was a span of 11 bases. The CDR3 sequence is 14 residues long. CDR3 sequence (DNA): TGTGCCAGCAGCCGACTAGATGGCACAGATACGCAGTATTTT. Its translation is CASSRLDGTDTQYF.

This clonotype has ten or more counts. Here the CDR3 DNA reads TGTGCCAGCAGTACCCGGGCTAGCCGTAATGAGCAGTTCTTC. Translated: CASSTRASRNEQFF. The chain employs TRBV12-3 or TRBV12-4 and TRBJ2-1; tentatively, D is TRBD2 (5 bases). The CDR3 is 14 amino acids. V was cut by 5 bases and J by 7 bases, with 15 bases left in between.

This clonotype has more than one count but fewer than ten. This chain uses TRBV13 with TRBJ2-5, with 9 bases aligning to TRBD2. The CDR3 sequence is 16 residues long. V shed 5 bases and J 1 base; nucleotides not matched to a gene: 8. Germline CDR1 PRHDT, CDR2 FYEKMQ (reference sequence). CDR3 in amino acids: CASSTSTSGGQETQYF. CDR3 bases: TGTGCCAGCAGCACCTCGACTAGCGGAGGCCAAGAGACCCAGTACTTC.

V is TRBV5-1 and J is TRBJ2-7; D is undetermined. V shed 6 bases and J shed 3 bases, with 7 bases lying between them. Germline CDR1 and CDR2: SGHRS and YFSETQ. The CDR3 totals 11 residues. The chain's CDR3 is CASTGDYEQYF. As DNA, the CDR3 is TGCGCCAGCACAGGCGACTACGAGCAGTACTTC.

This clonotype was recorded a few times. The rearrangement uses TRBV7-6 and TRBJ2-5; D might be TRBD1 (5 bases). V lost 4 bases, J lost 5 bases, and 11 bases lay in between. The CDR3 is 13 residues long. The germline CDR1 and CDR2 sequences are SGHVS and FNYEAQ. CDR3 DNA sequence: TGTGCCAGCAGCTCCTCCAACAGGGAGACCCAGTACTTC. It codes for CASSSSNRETQYF.

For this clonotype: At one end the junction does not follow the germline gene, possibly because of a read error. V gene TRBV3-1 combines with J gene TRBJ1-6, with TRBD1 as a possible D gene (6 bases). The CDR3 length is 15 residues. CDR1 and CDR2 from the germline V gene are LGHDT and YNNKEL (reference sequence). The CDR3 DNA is TGTGCCAGCAGCCGCGGACAGACCTATAATTCCCCCCTCCACTTT. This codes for CASSRGQTYNSPLHF. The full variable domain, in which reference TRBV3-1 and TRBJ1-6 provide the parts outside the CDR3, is DTAVSQTPKYLVTQMGNDKSIKCEQNLGHDTMYWYKQDSKKFLKIMFSYNNKELIINETVPNRFSPKSPDKAHLNLHINSLELGDSAVYFCASSRGQTYNSPLHFGNGTRLTVT.

The CDR3 region is CASSFSGLAEIYEQYF. DNA of the CDR3: TGTGCCAGCAGCTTCTCCGGACTAGCGGAGATCTACGAGCAGTACTTC. The gene calls are TRBV5-5 and TRBJ2-7, with 10 bases aligning to TRBD2. CDR3 size: 16 residues. With V trimmed by 2 bases and J by 3 bases, 8 bases remained unmatched. Germline CDR1 and CDR2: SGHKS and YYEKEE (reference sequence).

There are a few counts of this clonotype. CDR3 bases: TGCAGTGCTCCCAACACCGGGGAGCTGTTTTTT. Its protein is CSAPNTGELFF. This chain connects TRBV20-1 to TRBJ2-2, with D unclear. CDR1 is DFQATT and CDR2 is SNEGSKA in the germline V gene (reference sequence). CDR3 length: 11 amino acids. The ends were cut back, 5 bases at V and 2 bases at J, with 3 bases in the middle.

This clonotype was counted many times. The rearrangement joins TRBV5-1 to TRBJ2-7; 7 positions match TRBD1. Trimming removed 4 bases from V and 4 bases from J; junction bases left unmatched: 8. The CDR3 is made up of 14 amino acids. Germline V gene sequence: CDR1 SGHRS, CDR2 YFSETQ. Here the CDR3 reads CASSKPGQRYEQYF. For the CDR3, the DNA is TGCGCCAGCAGCAAACCGGGACAGCGATACGAGCAGTACTTC.

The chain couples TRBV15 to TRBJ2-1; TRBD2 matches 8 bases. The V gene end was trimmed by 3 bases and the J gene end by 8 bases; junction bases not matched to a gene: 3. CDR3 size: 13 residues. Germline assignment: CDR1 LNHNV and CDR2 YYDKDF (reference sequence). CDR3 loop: CATSSGRAYEQFF. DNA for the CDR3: TGTGCCACCAGCAGCGGGAGGGCCTATGAGCAGTTCTTC.

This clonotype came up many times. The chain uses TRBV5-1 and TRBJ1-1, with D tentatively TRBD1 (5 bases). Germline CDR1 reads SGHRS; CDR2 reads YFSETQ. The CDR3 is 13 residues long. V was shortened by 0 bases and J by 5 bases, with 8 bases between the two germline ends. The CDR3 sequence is CASSLVRGTEAFF. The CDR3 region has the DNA TGCGCCAGCAGCTTGGTTCGGGGGACTGAAGCTTTCTTT.

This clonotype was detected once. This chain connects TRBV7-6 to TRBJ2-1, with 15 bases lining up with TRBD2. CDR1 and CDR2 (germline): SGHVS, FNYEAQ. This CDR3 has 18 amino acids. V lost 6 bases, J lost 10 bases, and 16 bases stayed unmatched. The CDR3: CASSQRLRTSGGAYEQFF. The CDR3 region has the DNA TGTGCCAGCAGTCAAAGGCTGAGGACTAGCGGGGGGGCATACGAGCAGTTCTTC. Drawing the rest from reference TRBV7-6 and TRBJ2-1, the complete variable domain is GAGVSQSPRYKVTKRGQDVALRCDPISGHVSLYWYRQALGQGPEFLTYFNYEAQQDKSGLPNDRFSAERPEGSISTLTIQRTEQRDSAMYRCASSQRLRTSGGAYEQFFGPGTRLTVL.

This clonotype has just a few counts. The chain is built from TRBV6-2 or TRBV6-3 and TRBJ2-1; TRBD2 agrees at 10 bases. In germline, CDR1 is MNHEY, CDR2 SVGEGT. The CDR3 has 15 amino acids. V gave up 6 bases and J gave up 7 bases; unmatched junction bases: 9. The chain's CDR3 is CASRLSGGASNEQFF. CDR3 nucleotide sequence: TGTGCCAGCAGGTTAAGCGGGGGGGCTAGTAATGAGCAGTTCTTC.

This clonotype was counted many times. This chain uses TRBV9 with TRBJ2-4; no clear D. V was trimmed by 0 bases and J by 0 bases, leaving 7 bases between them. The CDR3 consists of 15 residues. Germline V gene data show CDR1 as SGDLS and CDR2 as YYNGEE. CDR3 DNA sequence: TGTGCCAGCAGCGTAGATAGTCTAGCCAAAAACATTCAGTACTTC. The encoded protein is CASSVDSLAKNIQYF.

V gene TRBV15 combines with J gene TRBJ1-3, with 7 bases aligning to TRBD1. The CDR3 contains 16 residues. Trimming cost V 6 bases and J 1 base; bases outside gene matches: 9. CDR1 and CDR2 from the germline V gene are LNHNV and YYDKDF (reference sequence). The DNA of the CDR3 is TGTGCCACCAGAGGGGCAGGGGGGTTGTCTGGAAACACCATATATTTT. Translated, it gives CATRGAGGLSGNTIYF.